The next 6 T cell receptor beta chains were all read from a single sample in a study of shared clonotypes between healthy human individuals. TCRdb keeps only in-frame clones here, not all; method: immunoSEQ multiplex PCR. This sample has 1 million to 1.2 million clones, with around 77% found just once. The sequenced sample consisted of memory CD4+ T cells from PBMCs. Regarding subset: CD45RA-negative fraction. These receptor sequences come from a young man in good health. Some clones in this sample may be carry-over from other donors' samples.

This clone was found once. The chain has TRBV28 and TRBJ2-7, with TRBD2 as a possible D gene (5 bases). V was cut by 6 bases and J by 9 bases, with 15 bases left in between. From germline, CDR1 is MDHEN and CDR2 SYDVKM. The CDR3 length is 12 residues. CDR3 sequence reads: CASSLRAEGQYF. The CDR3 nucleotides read TGTGCCAGCAGCTTACGGGCCGAGGGGCAGTACTTC.

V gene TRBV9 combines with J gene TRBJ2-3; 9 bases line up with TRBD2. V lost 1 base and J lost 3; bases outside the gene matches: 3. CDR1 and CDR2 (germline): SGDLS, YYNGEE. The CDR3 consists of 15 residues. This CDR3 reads CASSVSLAGTDTQYF. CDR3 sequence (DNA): TGTGCCAGCAGCGTAAGCCTAGCGGGAACAGATACGCAGTATTTT.

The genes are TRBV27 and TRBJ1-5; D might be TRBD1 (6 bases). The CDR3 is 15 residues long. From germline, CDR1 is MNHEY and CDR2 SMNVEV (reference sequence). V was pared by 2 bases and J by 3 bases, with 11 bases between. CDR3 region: CASSLNRVANQPQHF. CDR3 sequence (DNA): TGTGCCAGCAGTTTAAACAGGGTGGCCAATCAGCCCCAGCATTTT.

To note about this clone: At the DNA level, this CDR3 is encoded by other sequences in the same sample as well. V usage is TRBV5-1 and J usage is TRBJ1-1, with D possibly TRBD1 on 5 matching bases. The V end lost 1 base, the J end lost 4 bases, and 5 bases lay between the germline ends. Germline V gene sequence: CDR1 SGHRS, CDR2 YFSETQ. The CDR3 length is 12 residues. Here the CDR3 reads CASSLQGTEAFF. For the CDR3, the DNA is TGCGCCAGCAGCTTGCAGGGCACTGAAGCTTTCTTT.

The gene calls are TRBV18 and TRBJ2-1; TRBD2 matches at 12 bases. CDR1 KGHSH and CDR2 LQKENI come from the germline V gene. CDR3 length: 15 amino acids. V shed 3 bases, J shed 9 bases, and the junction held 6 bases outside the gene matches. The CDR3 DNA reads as TGTGCCAGCTCACCCCCTAGCGGGAGGGATAGTGAGCAGTTCTTC. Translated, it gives CASSPPSGRDSEQFF.

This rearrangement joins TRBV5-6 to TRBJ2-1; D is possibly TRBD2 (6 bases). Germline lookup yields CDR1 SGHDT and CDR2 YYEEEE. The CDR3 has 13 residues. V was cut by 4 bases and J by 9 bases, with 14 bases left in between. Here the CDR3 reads CASSLIPAGEQFF. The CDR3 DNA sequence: TGTGCCAGCAGCCTTATACCAGCGGGTGAGCAGTTCTTC.